This T cell receptor (beta chain) was recorded in a study of blood T cell repertoires in COVID-19 (dated by TCRdb to about 2020). Notes on the research overall: Samples covering the acute and convalescent phases of COVID-19 were provided by collaborators in the United States, Italy and Spain. The prospective study material was composed of cDNA or gDNA derived from T cells, B-cell-depleted T cells, or PBMCs. The repertoires were released in a freely available public database meant as a resource for research on the immune response to SARS-CoV-2. A de-identified subject ID, COVID-19 status, age in years and sex were almost always included in the sample metadata. Deeply sampled blood TCRbeta repertoires from subjects exposed to, actively infected with, or recovered from COVID-19 were included in the dataset. Samples were obtained from the ongoing ImmuneRACE study (first 160 participants) and from approximately 1,200 subjects provided by 6 global collaborators. Where available, HLA class I and class II types were obtained from metadata supplied by the sample provider rather than from assay-based typing. Here is what the overall study found, with its caveats: Clinical and demographic metadata were provided uncurated, with the amount varying by source and participant.

Collaborating institutions collected whole blood in K2EDTA tubes following their own protocols. For TCRbeta analysis, collaborators shipped samples in one of three forms: frozen whole blood, isolated PBMCs, or DNA extracted from either of those sample types. This clone appeared a few times. Its antigen remains undetermined. Base qualities were left out, and no much larger clone turns up one base away. The immunoSEQ Assay, a bias-controlled multiplex PCR, was used to amplify TCRbeta CDR3 regions from genomic DNA. As for the original processing: The number of nucleated cells in each sample was estimated from the amplification of reference gene primers within the assay. Sequence reads were collapsed and filtered to measure the absolute abundance of every unique TCRbeta CDR3 rearrangement. Productive Simpson clonality was computed per sample as the square root of Simpson's diversity index over productive rearrangements. TCRdb's version of the immuneACCESS table is confined to in-frame rearrangements and falls short of the full clone set. An unresolved V gene accounts for under half of the shortfall where checked; the remainder is of unknown origin. Clone size and V and J calls were adopted from that table, with D and trimming inferred from the DNA. This sample lists approximately 93,000 clones; more than 70% were detected once. The ten largest clones represent over 13% of the sample.

This receptor was identified in a woman older than 75 with acute or convalescent COVID-19. Input material: peripheral blood.

The sequenced DNA: TGTGCCAGCAGCTTTCTGGCGGGGGGGCCTGGTGTACAAGAGACCCAGTACTTC. This yields the protein CASSFLAGGPGVQETQYF. This chain joins TRBV21-1 to TRBJ2-5; whether TRBD2, the table's D call, matches the DNA was not checked. TRBV21-1 has pseudogene status. The CDR3 runs 18 amino acids, cysteine and phenylalanine included. Only the CDR3 part of the read is kept: 54 bases, read in frame from the first base.